The 13 T cell receptor beta chains presented below share a single source sample, sequenced in a study of blood T cell repertoires in COVID-19. Some clones are missing from TCRdb's copy, which holds only in-frame ones; the method was immunoSEQ multiplex PCR. The table shows about 140,000 clones, with 81% occurring only once. Material for sequencing was peripheral blood. The receptors here all came from a human donor in a cohort sampled during active COVID-19.

This chain links TRBV7-8 with TRBJ2-5, with a tentative D call TRBD1 (5 bases). There are 15 residues in the CDR3. The V gene lost 1 base and the J gene lost 7 bases, with 16 bases spanning the gap. Germline V gene sequence: CDR1 SGHVS, CDR2 FQNEAQ. DNA for the CDR3: TGTGCCAGCAGCTTAGGCCCAGGGCGTATAGGGACCCAGTACTTC. Its translation: CASSLGPGRIGTQYF.

This chain uses TRBV14 with TRBJ2-3; the D gene is possibly TRBD1 (5 bases). V was pared by 0 bases and J by 6 bases, with 10 bases between. This CDR3 comprises 14 residues. Germline V gives CDR1 SGHDN, CDR2 FVKESK. The CDR3 sequence is CASSQEGRADTQYF. DNA of the CDR3: TGTGCCAGCAGCCAAGAAGGCAGGGCGGATACGCAGTATTTT. The full variable domain, rest sourced from reference TRBV14 and TRBJ2-3, is EAGVTQFPSHSVIEKGQTVTLRCDPISGHDNLYWYRRVMGKEIKFLLHFVKESKQDESGMPNNRFLAERTGGTYSTLKVQPAELEDSGVYFCASSQEGRADTQYFGPGTRLTVL.

This clone was seen a few times. The V call is TRBV4-2, the J call TRBJ1-1; 8 nucleotides agree with TRBD1. Germline V lookup: CDR1 LGHNA, CDR2 YNFKEQ. The V and J ends lost 2 bases and 5 bases, in that order; junction bases with no gene match: 7. CDR3 length: 15 amino acids. The CDR3, as DNA: TGTGCCAGCAGCCAACCAGACAGGGGAGGGACTGAAGCTTTCTTT. Translation: CASSQPDRGGTEAFF.

The chain uses TRBV5-1 and TRBJ2-7, with TRBD1 as a possible D gene (7 bases). The CDR3 contains 19 residues. The germline CDR1 and CDR2 sequences are SGHRS and YFSETQ. Trimming pared 4 bases from V and 3 bases from J, leaving 29 bases between. The chain's CDR3 is CASSPFDRADGGPNYEQYF. The CDR3 region has the DNA TGCGCCAGCAGCCCTTTTGACAGGGCCGACGGGGGACCTAACTACGAGCAGTACTTC.

This clone was detected once. CDR3 sequence reads: CASTLGQGPYEQYF. The CDR3 DNA reads as TGTGCCAGCACCCTGGGACAGGGACCCTACGAGCAGTACTTC. This chain connects TRBV2 to TRBJ2-7, with TRBD1 matching over 9 bases. Trimming at V came to 7 bases and at J to 2 bases, leaving 6 bases not matched to a gene. The CDR3 has 14 residues. The V gene's germline CDR1 is SNHLY and CDR2 FYNNEI.

This clone came up once. The rearrangement uses TRBV7-9 and TRBJ2-3; D not resolved. V was pared by 8 bases and J by 1 base, with 13 bases between. This CDR3 is 14 amino acids long. CDR1 and CDR2 from the germline V gene are SEHNR and FQNEAQ (reference sequence). The chain's CDR3 is CASLVTPRTDTQYF. The CDR3 DNA follows: TGTGCCAGCCTTGTTACTCCCCGCACAGATACGCAGTATTTT.

The chain has TRBV5-1 and TRBJ2-7, with a weak D call TRBD2 (6 bases). Between the trimmed V and J ends, which lost 2 bases and 5 bases, there was a span of 14 bases. Looked up from germline, CDR1 is SGHRS and CDR2 is YFSETQ. The CDR3 has 14 amino acids. This chain's CDR3 is CASSFGGSENEQYF. The CDR3 region has the DNA TGCGCCAGCAGCTTTGGAGGGTCTGAGAACGAGCAGTACTTC.

This clone was found a few times. This rearrangement joins TRBV5-1 to TRBJ2-7; 12 bases agree with TRBD2. Per germline, CDR1 SGHRS and CDR2 YFSETQ. With 3 bases clipped from V and 4 bases from J, the junction kept 2 bases outside the gene matches. The CDR3 has 14 amino acids. The DNA of the CDR3 is TGCGCCAGCAGCTCCGGGACTAGCGGGTACGAGCAGTACTTC. Translated: CASSSGTSGYEQYF.

The V and J genes are TRBV7-2 and TRBJ2-7, with D maybe TRBD2 (5 bases). The V end was cut by 4 bases, the J end by 5 bases, with 12 bases between. Germline V gene data show CDR1 as SGHTA and CDR2 as FQGNSA. This CDR3 contains 13 residues. CDR3 coding DNA: TGTGCCAGCAGCTCTCGGGGTTTCGACGAGCAGTACTTC. Protein sequence: CASSSRGFDEQYF.

The chain employs TRBV6-2 or TRBV6-3 and TRBJ2-7; D might be TRBD2 (5 bases). This CDR3 region has 13 residues. Per the germline V gene, CDR1 is MNHEY and CDR2 is SVGEGT. V lost 5 bases and J 3 bases, leaving 11 bases between the germline ends. CDR3 bases: TGTGCCAGCAGTCTCTGGACTGTCTACGAGCAGTACTTC. This sequence encodes CASSLWTVYEQYF.

This sequence joins TRBV29-1 and TRBJ2-7, with D tentatively TRBD1 (6 bases). This CDR3 contains 13 residues. Trimming removed 1 base from V and 2 bases from J, with 9 bases in between. Germline assignment: CDR1 SQVTM and CDR2 ANQGSEA. Here the CDR3 reads CSVEGQATYEQYF. CDR3 nucleotide sequence: TGCAGCGTTGAAGGACAGGCGACCTACGAGCAGTACTTC.

This chain joins TRBV19 and TRBJ2-7; 11 bases align to TRBD1. Germline V gene data show CDR1 as LNHDA and CDR2 as SQIVND (reference sequence). This CDR3 spans 16 amino acids. The trim removed 4 bases at V and 4 bases at J, leaving 9 bases unmatched. This chain's CDR3 is CASSNPGQGAKYEQYF. The CDR3 DNA sequence: TGTGCCAGTAGTAACCCCGGACAGGGGGCGAAGTACGAGCAGTACTTC.

V and J are TRBV6-1 and TRBJ1-5; tentatively, D is TRBD1 (5 bases). This CDR3 is built from 13 residues. The germline gives CDR1 MNHNS, CDR2 SASEGT. The V end was cut by 6 bases, the J end by 5 bases, with 11 bases between. This CDR3 reads CASRGGADQPQHF. For the CDR3, the DNA is TGTGCCAGCAGGGGCGGGGCGGATCAGCCCCAGCATTTT.